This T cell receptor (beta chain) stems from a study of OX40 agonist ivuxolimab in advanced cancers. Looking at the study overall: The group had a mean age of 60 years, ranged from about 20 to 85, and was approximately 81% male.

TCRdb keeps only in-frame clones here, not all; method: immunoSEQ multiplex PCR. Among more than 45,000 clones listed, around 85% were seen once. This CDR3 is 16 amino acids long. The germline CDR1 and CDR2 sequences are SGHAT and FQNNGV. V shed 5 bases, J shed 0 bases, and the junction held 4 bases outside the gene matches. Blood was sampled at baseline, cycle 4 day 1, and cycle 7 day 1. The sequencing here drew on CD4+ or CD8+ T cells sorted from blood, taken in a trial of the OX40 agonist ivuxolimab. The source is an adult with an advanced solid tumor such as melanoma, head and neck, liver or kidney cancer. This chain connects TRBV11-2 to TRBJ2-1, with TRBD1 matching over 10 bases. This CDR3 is CASSPRDRGSYNEQFF. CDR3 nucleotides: TGTGCCAGCAGCCCGAGGGACAGGGGCTCCTACAATGAGCAGTTCTTC.